The 28 T cell receptor beta chains reported below all come from one sample, sequenced in a study of blood T cell repertoires in COVID-19. Sequencing used immunoSEQ multiplex PCR; TCRdb keeps in-frame clones, though not all of them. The sample lists under 300,000 clones; approximately 91% were seen once. The sample consisted of PBMCs or T cells enriched from blood (not recorded which). These receptors were collected from a woman aged 25 to 45 who had recovered from COVID-19.

The rearrangement links TRBV5-1 to TRBJ1-4, with D perhaps matching TRBD1 (6 bases). The CDR3 contains 16 residues. Trimming removed 1 base at V and 8 bases at J, with 18 bases between. CDR1 SGHRS and CDR2 YFSETQ come from the germline V gene. CDR3 amino acids: CASSLLPGGAGEKLFF. In nucleotides, the CDR3 is TGCGCCAGCAGCTTGCTACCGGGGGGCGCTGGGGAAAAACTGTTTTTT. Using reference TRBV5-1 and TRBJ1-4 for the parts outside the CDR3, the full variable domain is KAGVTQTPRYLIKTRGQQVTLSCSPISGHRSVSWYQQTPGQGLQFLFEYFSETQRNKGNFPGRFSGRQFSNSRSEMNVSTLELGDSALYLCASSLLPGGAGEKLFFGSGTQLSVL.

This chain links TRBV27 with TRBJ2-3, with 13 bases that match TRBD2. CDR3 size: 18 residues. With 1 base clipped from V and 0 bases from J, the junction kept 4 bases outside the gene matches. The germline gives CDR1 MNHEY, CDR2 SMNVEV (reference sequence). CDR3 sequence (DNA): TGTGCCAGCAGTTTATATGGGACTAGCGGGGCTAGCACAGATACGCAGTATTTT. Protein: CASSLYGTSGASTDTQYF.

The CDR3 sequence: CASSPLGQGLTNTEAFF. CDR3 DNA sequence: TGTGCCAGCTCACCACTTGGACAGGGGCTGACGAACACTGAAGCTTTCTTT. This chain links TRBV18 with TRBJ1-1, with 9 bases that match TRBD1. V lost 1 base and J lost 1; bases outside the gene matches: 7. This CDR3 has 17 residues. Germline CDR1 KGHSH, CDR2 LQKENI.

This clone came up once. The chain couples TRBV30 to TRBJ1-5, with D perhaps matching TRBD1 (6 bases). Trimming stripped 0 bases from V and 4 bases from J, with 16 bases between. The germline gives CDR1 GTSNPN, CDR2 SVGIG (reference sequence). This CDR3 contains 16 residues. The CDR3 region has the DNA TGTGCCTGGAGTGTACGGGGCAGGGGAAGAAATCAGCCCCAGCATTTT. Its protein is CAWSVRGRGRNQPQHF.

V is TRBV29-1 and J is TRBJ1-5, with a possible D match to TRBD1 (6 bases). Germline assignment: CDR1 SQVTM and CDR2 ANQGSEA. The CDR3 is 13 amino acids. V was trimmed by 7 bases and J by 4 bases, leaving 14 bases between them. The CDR3 DNA sequence: TGCAGCGCCATATGGGACACTAATCAGCCCCAGCATTTT. Residues: CSAIWDTNQPQHF.

The chain is built from TRBV10-3 and TRBJ1-5; 12 positions match TRBD1. Per the germline V gene, CDR1 is ENHRY and CDR2 is SYGVKD. The V segment lost 4 bases and the J segment 4 bases; nucleotides outside the gene matches: 2. The CDR3 extends over 15 amino acids. CDR3 in amino acids: CAISGGQGANQPQHF. The CDR3 DNA reads TGTGCCATCAGTGGGGGACAGGGGGCAAATCAGCCCCAGCATTTT.

The chain recombines TRBV27 with TRBJ2-2, with 14 bases identical to TRBD2. The germline gives CDR1 MNHEY, CDR2 SMNVEV (reference sequence). This CDR3 region has 19 residues. V lost 0 bases to trimming and J lost 5 bases; unmatched junction nucleotides: 8. Written as DNA, the CDR3 is TGTGCCAGCAGTTTATCGCCGGGACTAGCGGGAGAGGGTACCGGGGAGCTGTTTTTT. Translated: CASSLSPGLAGEGTGELFF.

V and J are TRBV18 and TRBJ1-2, with D possibly TRBD1 on 6 matching bases. The CDR3 covers 15 residues. Trimming pared 2 bases from V and 3 bases from J, leaving 13 bases between. Germline V CDR1 and CDR2: KGHSH, LQKENI. CDR3 sequence reads: CASSPKRGGDYGYTF. CDR3 sequence (DNA): TGTGCCAGCTCACCAAAGAGAGGGGGAGACTATGGCTACACCTTC.

The chain links TRBV6-2 or TRBV6-3 to TRBJ1-1, with 8 bases identical to TRBD1. The germline gives CDR1 MNHEY, CDR2 SVGEGT. This CDR3 contains 16 residues. Trimming at V came to 2 bases and at J to 5 bases, leaving 10 bases not matched to a gene. CDR3 coding DNA: TGTGCCAGCAGTTACCCCTTGGACAGGGAGGAGACTGAAGCTTTCTTT. Residues: CASSYPLDREETEAFF.

J is TRBJ1-2 and V is TRBV4-3; 8 bases agree with TRBD1. This CDR3 contains 15 residues. The germline gives CDR1 LGHNA, CDR2 YSLEER. The J segment lost 8 bases and the V segment lost 2 bases, leaving 10 bases of the junction unmatched. The CDR3 DNA is TGCGCCAGCAGCCAACCTGTCAGGGGGCTTGGGGGCTACACCTTC. It codes for CASSQPVRGLGGYTF.

The V and J genes are TRBV6-6 and TRBJ1-1; D unresolved. Germline V lookup: CDR1 MNHNY, CDR2 SVGAGI (reference sequence). V was shortened by 7 bases and J by 7 bases, with 4 bases between the two germline ends. CDR3 length: 9 residues. The CDR3 coding sequence is TGTGCCAGCACCCTTGAAGCTTTCTTT. Its protein is CASTLEAFF.

The rearrangement links TRBV4-1 to TRBJ1-2; D is perhaps TRBD1 (5 bases). V shed 0 bases and J shed 6 bases, with 14 bases lying between them. The CDR3 loop spans 15 amino acids. Germline V lookup: CDR1 MGHRA, CDR2 YSYEKL. In nucleotides, the CDR3 is TGCGCCAGCAGCCAAGAAGGATTGCTGACAGATGGCTACACCTTC. Its protein product is CASSQEGLLTDGYTF.

This clone was detected only once. The chain links TRBV6-2 or TRBV6-3 to TRBJ2-3; 10 nucleotides line up with TRBD2. The CDR3 spans 14 residues. With 6 bases clipped from V and 5 bases from J, the junction kept 5 bases outside the gene matches. CDR1 and CDR2 (germline): MNHEY, SVGEGT. CDR3 nucleotides: TGTGCCAGCAGCCCAGCGGGGGGGCAAGATACGCAGTATTTT. Translating gives CASSPAGGQDTQYF.

J is TRBJ2-1 and V is TRBV5-1; TRBD2 agrees at 11 bases. This CDR3 is 16 amino acids long. V shed 4 bases, J shed 5 bases, and the junction held 8 bases outside the gene matches. Looked up from germline, CDR1 is SGHRS and CDR2 is YFSETQ. CDR3 nucleotides: TGCGCCAGCAGCCCTGGACTAGCGGGTGTTGACAATGAGCAGTTCTTC. This codes for CASSPGLAGVDNEQFF.

V is TRBV7-8 and J is TRBJ1-1; tentatively, D is TRBD1 (5 bases). Between the trimmed V and J ends, which lost 1 base and 2 bases, there was a span of 14 bases. Germline V gene sequence: CDR1 SGHVS, CDR2 FQNEAQ. This CDR3 comprises 16 residues. The CDR3 is CASSLDPSGINTEAFF. The CDR3 DNA is TGTGCCAGCAGCTTAGACCCGTCAGGGATTAACACTGAAGCTTTCTTT.

V and J are TRBV28 and TRBJ2-5; 7 bases fit TRBD1. Per germline, CDR1 MDHEN and CDR2 SYDVKM. CDR3 length: 16 residues. With 0 bases clipped from V and 5 bases from J, the junction kept 9 bases outside the gene matches. The CDR3 region is CASSLWTGKRRETQYF. CDR3 bases: TGTGCCAGCAGTTTATGGACAGGGAAAAGGAGGGAGACCCAGTACTTC.

This clone was recorded a few times. This chain joins TRBV7-2 and TRBJ2-5; TRBD2 aligns across 10 bases. Trimming removed 1 base from V and 1 base from J; junction bases left unmatched: 3. Germline V CDR1 and CDR2: SGHTA, FQGNSA. This CDR3 region has 16 residues. CDR3 bases: TGTGCCAGCAGCTTAGTGGGGACTAGCGCCCAAGAGACCCAGTACTTC. Encoded protein: CASSLVGTSAQETQYF.

The chain couples TRBV13 to TRBJ1-2, with D perhaps matching TRBD1 (5 bases). Germline assignment: CDR1 PRHDT and CDR2 FYEKMQ (reference sequence). V was clipped by 4 bases and J by 4 bases, with 13 bases between them. The CDR3 is made up of 14 amino acids. DNA of the CDR3: TGTGCCAGCAGCTCTGGGGGGGATTTCTATGGCTACACCTTC. Translated: CASSSGGDFYGYTF.

V usage is TRBV3-1 (or the pseudogene TRBV3-2) and J usage is TRBJ1-3; D ambiguous. Germline CDR1 LGHDT, CDR2 YNNKEL (reference sequence). The length of the CDR3 is 14 residues. Trimming shortened V by 3 bases and J by 2 bases, and 8 bases separated the two germline ends. DNA of the CDR3: TGTGCCAGCAGCCAGGGCCTCGCTGGAAACACCATATATTTT. Amino acids: CASSQGLAGNTIYF.

The chain is built from TRBV7-3 and TRBJ1-1; 7 nucleotides agree with TRBD1. Germline CDR1 and CDR2: SGHTA and FQGTGA. The CDR3 consists of 14 residues. J lost 4 bases, V lost 6 bases, and 8 bases had no gene match. CDR3 in DNA: TGTGCCAGCAGTCTACAGGGGAAGGTCACTGAAGCTTTCTTT. Protein sequence: CASSLQGKVTEAFF. The whole variable domain, filled in from reference TRBV7-3 and TRBJ1-1, reads GAGVSQTPSNKVTEKGKYVELRCDPISGHTALYWYRQSLGQGPEFLIYFQGTGAADDSGLPNDRFFAVRPEGSVSTLKIQRTERGDSAVYLCASSLQGKVTEAFFGQGTRLTVV.

V and J are TRBV15 and TRBJ2-1, with 10 bases matching TRBD2. Germline CDR1 and CDR2: LNHNV and YYDKDF (reference sequence). This CDR3 has 14 amino acids. V shed 3 bases and J 7 bases; nucleotides not matched to a gene: 3. CDR3 in DNA: TGTGCCACCAGCAGGCCTAGCGGGGGTAATGAGCAGTTCTTC. Translation gives CATSRPSGGNEQFF. The entire variable domain, with the rest obtained from reference TRBV15 and TRBJ2-1, is as follows: DAMVIQNPRYQVTQFGKPVTLSCSQTLNHNVMYWYQQKSSQAPKLLFHYYDKDFNNEADTPDNFQSRRPNTSFCFLDIRSPGLGDTAMYLCATSRPSGGNEQFFGPGTRLTVL.

V is TRBV10-3 and J is TRBJ1-2; 10 bases are shared with TRBD1. The germline CDR1 and CDR2 sequences are ENHRY and SYGVKD. This CDR3 has 17 residues. The trim removed 0 bases at V and 8 bases at J, leaving 12 bases unmatched. CDR3 sequence reads: CAISESFAGQGLRGYTF. The CDR3 bases are TGTGCCATCAGTGAGTCCTTCGCGGGACAGGGGCTGCGCGGCTACACCTTC.

The rearrangement uses TRBV29-1 and TRBJ2-7; no definite D call. V was trimmed by 1 base and J by 3 bases, leaving 7 bases between them. Per the germline V gene, CDR1 is SQVTM and CDR2 is ANQGSEA. The CDR3 sequence is 12 residues long. CDR3 region: CSVEGAYYEQYF. DNA of the CDR3: TGCAGCGTTGAAGGGGCCTACTACGAGCAGTACTTC.

J is TRBJ1-5 and V is TRBV4-1; 9 bases are a match to TRBD1. Germline lookup yields CDR1 MGHRA and CDR2 YSYEKL. V shed 0 bases and J 7 bases; nucleotides not matched to a gene: 7. The CDR3 spans 16 residues. This CDR3 is CASSQDGTGIGQPQHF. The CDR3, as DNA: TGCGCCAGCAGCCAAGACGGGACAGGGATAGGCCAGCCCCAGCATTTT.

This rearrangement joins TRBV30 to TRBJ1-1; 7 nucleotides match TRBD1. Per germline, CDR1 GTSNPN and CDR2 SVGIG (reference sequence). After removal of 2 bases from V and 5 bases from J, the junction contained 11 bases not matched to a gene. The CDR3 has 15 amino acids. In DNA, the CDR3 is TGTGCCTGGAGTCTCGGAAACAGGGGTTGGACTGAAGCTTTCTTT. Protein product: CAWSLGNRGWTEAFF.

The chain has TRBV18 and TRBJ1-2; no clear D gene. This CDR3 is built from 15 residues. V was pared by 1 base and J by 8 bases, with 17 bases between. Germline V CDR1 and CDR2: KGHSH, LQKENI. Written as DNA, the CDR3 is TGTGCCAGCTCACCACTGCGGGCAGAGGGTGAAGGCTACACCTTC. Translation gives CASSPLRAEGEGYTF. Using reference TRBV18 and TRBJ1-2 for the parts outside the CDR3, the full variable domain is NAGVMQNPRHLVRRRGQEARLRCSPMKGHSHVYWYRQLPEEGLKFMVYLQKENIIDESGMPKERFSAEFPKEGPSILRIQQVVRGDSAAYFCASSPLRAEGEGYTFGSGTRLTVV.

V usage is TRBV18 and J usage is TRBJ2-1, with D uncertain. This CDR3 comprises 16 residues. The germline V and J ends were trimmed by 0 bases and 0 bases, with 9 bases remaining between them. CDR1 and CDR2 from the germline V gene are KGHSH and LQKENI. The CDR3: CASSPPVRSSYNEQFF. CDR3 in DNA: TGTGCCAGCTCACCACCGGTAAGGAGCTCCTACAATGAGCAGTTCTTC.

This clone is a singleton in its sample. The rearrangement links TRBV5-1 to TRBJ2-7, with D perhaps matching TRBD1 (6 bases). The germline V and J ends were trimmed by 1 base and 2 bases, with 10 bases remaining between them. The CDR3 has 14 residues. Germline CDR1 reads SGHRS; CDR2 reads YFSETQ. This CDR3 is CASSLYRAPYEQYF. In DNA form, the CDR3 reads TGCGCCAGCAGCTTGTACAGGGCCCCCTACGAGCAGTACTTC. Looking up the rest from reference TRBV5-1 and TRBJ2-7 gives the full variable domain: KAGVTQTPRYLIKTRGQQVTLSCSPISGHRSVSWYQQTPGQGLQFLFEYFSETQRNKGNFPGRFSGRQFSNSRSEMNVSTLELGDSALYLCASSLYRAPYEQYFGPGTRLTVT.